These T cell receptor beta chains were read from a single sample in a study of blood T cell repertoires in COVID-19. Sequenced by immunoSEQ multiplex PCR; TCRdb stores in-frame clones only, minus some. The sample shows roughly 80,000 clones, about nine tenths of them seen only once. The sample comprised peripheral blood. The receptors originated from a woman between 45 and 60 years old in a cohort sampled during active COVID-19. Both conserved end residues are part of each CDR3. The order of the fields is clone size, V gene, D gene, J gene, CDR3 protein, CDR3 DNA. D genes are given only for firm matches. The size field is filled for only some rows; it gives once, few, many or a size class.

.,TRBV12-5,.,TRBJ1-2,CASGPRLGSGGYTF,TGTGCTAGTGGTCCCCGACTCGGGAGCGGTGGCTACACCTTC
once,TRBV19,.,TRBJ2-3,CASSIRDFDTQYF,TGTGCCAGTAGTATACGGGACTTCGATACGCAGTATTTT
.,TRBV12-3/TRBV12-4,.,TRBJ2-7,CASSSGLHEQYF,TGTGCCAGCAGTTCGGGACTTCACGAGCAGTACTTC
.,TRBV19,.,TRBJ1-2,CASSQGYGYTF,TGTGCCAGTAGTCAGGGCTATGGCTACACCTTC
.,TRBV19,TRBD2,TRBJ2-7,CASNEPGLVGEQYF,TGTGCCAGTAATGAACCGGGACTAGTGGGCGAGCAGTACTTC
.,TRBV5-1,.,TRBJ2-3,CASIPRAGQGDTQYF,TGCGCCAGCATCCCTAGGGCAGGGCAGGGGGATACGCAGTATTTT
.,TRBV2,TRBD2,TRBJ2-1,CASSTSGRVNEQFF,TGTGCCAGCAGTACCAGCGGGAGGGTCAATGAGCAGTTCTTC
.,TRBV11-3,TRBD2,TRBJ2-1,CASSFGTRVNNEQFF,TGTGCCAGCAGCTTCGGGACTAGGGTAAACAATGAGCAGTTCTTC
.,TRBV12-5,TRBD2,TRBJ2-2,CASGLGTITSDTGELFF,TGTGCTAGTGGTTTGGGTACTATCACTAGCGATACCGGGGAGCTGTTTTTT
.,TRBV4-1,.,TRBJ2-3,CASSQDYQDTQYF,TGCGCCAGCAGCCAAGACTATCAAGATACGCAGTATTTT
.,TRBV6-5,.,TRBJ1-3,CASRLQASGNTIYF,TGTGCCAGCAGGTTACAGGCCTCTGGAAACACCATATATTTT
.,TRBV30,.,TRBJ1-5,CAWSARTENQPQHF,TGTGCCTGGTCTGCCCGGACAGAAAATCAGCCCCAGCATTTT
.,TRBV5-1,TRBD2,TRBJ2-5,CASGLAGGETQYF,TGCGCCAGTGGACTAGCGGGAGGAGAGACCCAGTACTTC
.,TRBV19,TRBD1,TRBJ1-5,CASSTADRGEGQPQHF,TGTGCCAGTAGTACAGCCGACAGGGGGGAAGGTCAGCCCCAGCATTTT
.,TRBV10-1,TRBD1,TRBJ2-7,CASSEPPGGEQYF,TGCGCCAGCAGTGAGCCCCCAGGGGGCGAGCAGTACTTC
few,TRBV6-5,.,TRBJ1-5,CASAPELRQPQHF,TGTGCCAGCGCTCCGGAACTACGTCAGCCCCAGCATTTT
few,TRBV30,TRBD1,TRBJ1-5,CAWSGAGGPLSSPQHF,TGTGCCTGGAGTGGGGCAGGGGGCCCTCTATCCTCGCCCCAGCATTTT
.,TRBV7-8,.,TRBJ1-3,CASSLGAGFLGSGNTIYF,TGTGCCAGCAGCTTAGGGGCAGGGTTCCTGGGGTCTGGAAACACCATATATTTT
.,TRBV6-1,.,TRBJ1-5,CASSERTRQSQPQHF,TGTGCCAGCAGTGAAAGAACACGACAGAGTCAGCCCCAGCATTTT
.,TRBV7-2,.,TRBJ2-3,CASSTLLTDTQYF,TGTGCCAGCAGCACCCTACTCACAGATACGCAGTATTTT
.,TRBV27,TRBD2,TRBJ2-7,CASSLFPAGVCYEQYF,TGTGCCAGCAGTTTATTTCCAGCGGGAGTCTGCTACGAGCAGTACTTC
.,TRBV9,TRBD1,TRBJ1-3,CASSMDRGTGNTIYF,TGTGCCAGCAGCATGGACAGGGGCACTGGAAACACCATATATTTT
.,TRBV5-6,TRBD2,TRBJ2-5,CASSTTGTSGYQETQYF,TGTGCCAGCAGCACAACCGGGACTAGCGGGTACCAAGAGACCCAGTACTTC
.,TRBV6-1,TRBD2,TRBJ2-3,CASSEQTSGGGDTQYF,TGTGCCAGCAGTGAACAAACTAGCGGGGGTGGGGATACGCAGTATTTT
.,TRBV6-5,.,TRBJ1-3,CASSYEGSSGNTIYF,TGTGCCAGCAGTTACGAAGGGAGCTCTGGAAACACCATATATTTT
.,TRBV3-1/TRBV3-2,.,TRBJ2-1,CASSPTMSSYNEQFF,TGTGCCAGCAGCCCAACTATGAGCTCCTACAATGAGCAGTTCTTC
.,TRBV28,.,TRBJ2-7,CASSPTGSGSYEQYF,TGTGCCAGCAGCCCTACAGGGTCCGGTTCCTACGAGCAGTACTTC
.,TRBV16,.,TRBJ2-2,CASSPRRGFTGELFF,TGTGCCAGCAGCCCTCGTCGGGGTTTCACCGGGGAGCTGTTTTTT
.,TRBV6-5,TRBD1,TRBJ1-5,CASRDRVAQPQHF,TGTGCCAGCAGAGACAGGGTTGCCCAGCCCCAGCATTTT